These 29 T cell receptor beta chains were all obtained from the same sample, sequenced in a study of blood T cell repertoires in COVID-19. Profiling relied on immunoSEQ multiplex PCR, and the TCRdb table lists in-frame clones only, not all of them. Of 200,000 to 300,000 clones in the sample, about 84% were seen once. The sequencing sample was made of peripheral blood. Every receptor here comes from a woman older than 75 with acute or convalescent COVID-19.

DNA for the CDR3: TGCAGCGTTGGGACAGCCCGAGTTGGGAGCTCCTACGAGCAGTACTTC. Protein product: CSVGTARVGSSYEQYF. The rearrangement uses TRBV29-1 and TRBJ2-7; D perhaps matches TRBD1 (6 bases). V was cut by 4 bases and J by 0 bases, with 19 bases left in between. The CDR3 extends over 16 amino acids. Germline CDR1 SQVTM, CDR2 ANQGSEA.

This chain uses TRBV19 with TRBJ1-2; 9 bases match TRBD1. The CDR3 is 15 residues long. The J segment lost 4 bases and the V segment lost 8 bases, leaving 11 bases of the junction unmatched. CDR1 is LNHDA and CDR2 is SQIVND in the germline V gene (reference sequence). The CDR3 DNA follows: TGTGCCAGTGTATGGGACAGGGAAAGTGGCTATGGCTACACCTTC. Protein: CASVWDRESGYGYTF.

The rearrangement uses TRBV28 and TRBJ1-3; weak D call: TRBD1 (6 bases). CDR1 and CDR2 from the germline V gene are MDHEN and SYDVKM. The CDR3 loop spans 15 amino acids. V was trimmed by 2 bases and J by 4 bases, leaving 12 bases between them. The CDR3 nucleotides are TGTGCCAGCAGTTTACCGGCAGGGGAGGGAAACACCATATATTTT. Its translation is CASSLPAGEGNTIYF.

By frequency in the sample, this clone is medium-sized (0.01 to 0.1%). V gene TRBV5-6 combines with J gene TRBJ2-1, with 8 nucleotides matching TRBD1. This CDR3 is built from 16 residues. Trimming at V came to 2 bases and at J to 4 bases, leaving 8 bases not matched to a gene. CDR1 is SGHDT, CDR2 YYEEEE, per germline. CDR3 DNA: TGTGCCAGCAGCTTCGTAGGACAGGGACGATACAATGAGCAGTTCTTC. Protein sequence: CASSFVGQGRYNEQFF. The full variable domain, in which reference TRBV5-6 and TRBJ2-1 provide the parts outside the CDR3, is DAGVTQSPTHLIKTRGQQVTLRCSPKSGHDTVSWYQQALGQGPQFIFQYYEEEERQRGNFPDRFSGHQFPNYSSELNVNALLLGDSALYLCASSFVGQGRYNEQFFGPGTRLTVL.

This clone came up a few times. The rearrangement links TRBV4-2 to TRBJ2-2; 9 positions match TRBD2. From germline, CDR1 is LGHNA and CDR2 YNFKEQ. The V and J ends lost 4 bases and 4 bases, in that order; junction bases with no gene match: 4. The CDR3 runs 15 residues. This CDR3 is CASSPSGASTGELFF. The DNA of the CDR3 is TGTGCCAGCAGCCCTAGCGGGGCGAGCACCGGGGAGCTGTTTTTT.

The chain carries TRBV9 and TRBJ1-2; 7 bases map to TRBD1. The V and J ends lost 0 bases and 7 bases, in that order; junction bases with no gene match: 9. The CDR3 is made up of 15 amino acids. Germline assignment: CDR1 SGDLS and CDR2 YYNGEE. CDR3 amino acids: CASSVAPGGLSGYTF. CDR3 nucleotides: TGTGCCAGCAGCGTAGCTCCAGGGGGTTTGTCTGGCTACACCTTC.

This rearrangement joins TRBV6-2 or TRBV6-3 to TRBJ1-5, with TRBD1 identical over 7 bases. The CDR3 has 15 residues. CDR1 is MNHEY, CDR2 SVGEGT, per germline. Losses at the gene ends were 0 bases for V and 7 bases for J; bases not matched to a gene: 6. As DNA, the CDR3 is TGTGCCAGCAGTTACTCCCGGCAGGGGGAACAGCCCCAGCATTTT. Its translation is CASSYSRQGEQPQHF.

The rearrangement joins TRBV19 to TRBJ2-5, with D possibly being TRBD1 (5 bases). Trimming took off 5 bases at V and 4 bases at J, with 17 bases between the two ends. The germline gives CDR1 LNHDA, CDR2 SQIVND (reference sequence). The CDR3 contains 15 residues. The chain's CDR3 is CASSPDRTSRETQYF. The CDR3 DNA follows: TGTGCCAGTAGTCCAGATAGGACATCTCGAGAGACCCAGTACTTC. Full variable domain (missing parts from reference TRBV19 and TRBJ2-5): DGGITQSPKYLFRKEGQNVTLSCEQNLNHDAMYWYRQDPGQGLRLIYYSQIVNDFQKGDIAEGYSVSREKKESFPLTVTSAQKNPTAFYLCASSPDRTSRETQYFGPGTRLLVL.

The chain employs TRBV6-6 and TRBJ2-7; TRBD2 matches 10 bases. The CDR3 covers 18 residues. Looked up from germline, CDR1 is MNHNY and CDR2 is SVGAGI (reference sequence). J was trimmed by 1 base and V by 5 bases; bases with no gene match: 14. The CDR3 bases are TGTGCCAGCAGTCACCAACATCCGACTAGCGGGTGGTCCTACGAGCAGTACTTC. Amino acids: CASSHQHPTSGWSYEQYF.

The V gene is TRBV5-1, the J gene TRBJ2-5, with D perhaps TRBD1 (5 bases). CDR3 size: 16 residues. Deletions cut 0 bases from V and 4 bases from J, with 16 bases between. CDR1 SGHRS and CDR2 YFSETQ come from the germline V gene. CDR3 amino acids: CASSLAGARKVETQYF. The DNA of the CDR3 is TGCGCCAGCAGCTTGGCTGGGGCCCGGAAAGTAGAGACCCAGTACTTC.

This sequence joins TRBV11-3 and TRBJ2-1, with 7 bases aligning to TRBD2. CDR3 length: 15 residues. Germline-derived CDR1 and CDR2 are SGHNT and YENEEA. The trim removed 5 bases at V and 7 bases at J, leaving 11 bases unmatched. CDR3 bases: TGTGCCAGCAGCCCGATCGTAGCGGGTATGAATGAGCAGTTCTTC. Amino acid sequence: CASSPIVAGMNEQFF.

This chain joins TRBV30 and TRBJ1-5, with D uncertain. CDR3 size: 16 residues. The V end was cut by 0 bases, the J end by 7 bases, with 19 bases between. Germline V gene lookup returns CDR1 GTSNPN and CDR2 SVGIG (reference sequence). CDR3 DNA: TGTGCCTGGAGTGTTGCGGGGTGGGGTCAATGGCAGCCCCAGCATTTT. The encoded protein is CAWSVAGWGQWQPQHF.

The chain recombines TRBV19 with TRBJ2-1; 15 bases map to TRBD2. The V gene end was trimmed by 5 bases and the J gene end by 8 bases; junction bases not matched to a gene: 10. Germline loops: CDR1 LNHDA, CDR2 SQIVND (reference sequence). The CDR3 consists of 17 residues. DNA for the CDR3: TGTGCCAGTAGTGGTGGCACGGGACTAGCGGGAGGCTATGAGCAGTTCTTC. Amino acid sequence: CASSGGTGLAGGYEQFF.

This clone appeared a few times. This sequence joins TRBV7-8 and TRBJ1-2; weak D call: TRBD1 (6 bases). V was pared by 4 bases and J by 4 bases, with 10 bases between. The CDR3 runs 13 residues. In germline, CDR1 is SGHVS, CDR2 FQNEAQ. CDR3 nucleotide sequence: TGTGCCAGCAGCTCCCAGGGGATCTATGGCTACACCTTC. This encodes CASSSQGIYGYTF.

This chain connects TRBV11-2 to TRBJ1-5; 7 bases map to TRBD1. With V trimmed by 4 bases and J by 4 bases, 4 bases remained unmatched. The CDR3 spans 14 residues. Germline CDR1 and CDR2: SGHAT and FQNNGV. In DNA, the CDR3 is TGTGCCAGCAGCTATGACAGGGCAAATCAGCCCCAGCATTTT. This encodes CASSYDRANQPQHF.

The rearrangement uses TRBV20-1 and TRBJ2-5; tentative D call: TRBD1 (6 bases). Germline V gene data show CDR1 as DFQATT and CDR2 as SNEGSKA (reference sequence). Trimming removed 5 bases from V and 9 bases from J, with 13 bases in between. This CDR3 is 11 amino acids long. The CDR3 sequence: CSAGGQGSQYF. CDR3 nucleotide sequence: TGCAGTGCTGGGGGCCAAGGGTCCCAGTACTTC.

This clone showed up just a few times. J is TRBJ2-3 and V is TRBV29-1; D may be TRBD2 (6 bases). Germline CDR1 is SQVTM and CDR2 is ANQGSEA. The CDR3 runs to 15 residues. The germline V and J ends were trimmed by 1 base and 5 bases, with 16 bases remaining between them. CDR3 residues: CSVEGTRGIQDTQYF. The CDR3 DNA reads TGCAGCGTTGAAGGCACCCGGGGGATCCAAGATACGCAGTATTTT.

The CDR3 nucleotides read TGTGCCAGCAGAGCTTTAGCGGGATACAATGAGCAGTTCTTC. Translating it yields CASRALAGYNEQFF. The chain carries TRBV7-2 and TRBJ2-1; 8 nucleotides align to TRBD2. The V gene's germline CDR1 is SGHTA and CDR2 FQGNSA. V trimming: 6 bases; J trimming: 4 bases; junction bases outside the gene matches: 5. The CDR3 runs 14 residues. Full variable domain (outside the CDR3, taken from reference TRBV7-2 and TRBJ2-1): GAGVSQSPSNKVTEKGKDVELRCDPISGHTALYWYRQSLGQGLEFLIYFQGNSAPDKSGLPSDRFSAERTGGSVSTLTIQRTQQEDSAVYLCASRALAGYNEQFFGPGTRLTVL.

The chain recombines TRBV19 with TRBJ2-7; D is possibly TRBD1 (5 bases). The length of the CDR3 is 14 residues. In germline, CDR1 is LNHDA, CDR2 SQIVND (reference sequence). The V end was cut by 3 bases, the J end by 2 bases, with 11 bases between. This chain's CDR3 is CASSIKGPAYEQYF. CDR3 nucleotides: TGTGCCAGTAGTATTAAGGGGCCAGCCTACGAGCAGTACTTC.

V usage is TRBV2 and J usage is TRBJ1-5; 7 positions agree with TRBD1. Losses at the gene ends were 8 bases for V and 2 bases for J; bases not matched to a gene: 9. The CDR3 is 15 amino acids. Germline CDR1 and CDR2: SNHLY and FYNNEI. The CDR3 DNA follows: TGTGCCAGCGCCCGGGACAGCAATGGCAATCAGCCCCAGCATTTT. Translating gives CASARDSNGNQPQHF.

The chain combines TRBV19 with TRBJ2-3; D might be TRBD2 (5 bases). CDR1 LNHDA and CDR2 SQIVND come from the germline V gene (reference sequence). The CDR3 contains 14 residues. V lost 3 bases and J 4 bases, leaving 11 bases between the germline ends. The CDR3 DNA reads TGTGCCAGTAGTATGGAACTAGTTCCAGATACGCAGTATTTT. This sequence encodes CASSMELVPDTQYF.

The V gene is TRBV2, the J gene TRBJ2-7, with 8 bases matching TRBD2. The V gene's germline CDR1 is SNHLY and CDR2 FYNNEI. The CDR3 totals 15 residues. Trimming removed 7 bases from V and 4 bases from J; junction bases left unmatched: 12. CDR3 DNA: TGTGCCAGCAATAACCCGGGAGGGCGGTGGTACGAGCAGTACTTC. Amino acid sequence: CASNNPGGRWYEQYF. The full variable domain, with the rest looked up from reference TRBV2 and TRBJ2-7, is EPEVTQTPSHQVTQMGQEVILRCVPISNHLYFYWYRQILGQKVEFLVSFYNNEISEKSEIFDDQFSVERPDGSNFTLKIRSTKLEDSAMYFCASNNPGGRWYEQYFGPGTRLTVT.

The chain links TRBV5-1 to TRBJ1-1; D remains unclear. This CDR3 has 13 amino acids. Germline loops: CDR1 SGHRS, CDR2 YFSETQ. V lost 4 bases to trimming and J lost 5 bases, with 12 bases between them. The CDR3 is CASSLGSSTEAFF. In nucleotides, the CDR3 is TGCGCCAGCAGCCTGGGTTCGAGTACTGAAGCTTTCTTT. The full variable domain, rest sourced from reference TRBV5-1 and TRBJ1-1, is KAGVTQTPRYLIKTRGQQVTLSCSPISGHRSVSWYQQTPGQGLQFLFEYFSETQRNKGNFPGRFSGRQFSNSRSEMNVSTLELGDSALYLCASSLGSSTEAFFGQGTRLTVV.

In nucleotides, the CDR3 is TGTGCCACCAGCACCCCCGGGGGGGGCGAGCTGTTTTTT. Translating gives CATSTPGGGELFF. The rearrangement links TRBV15 to TRBJ2-2; 8 nucleotides align to TRBD2. CDR1 and CDR2 from the germline V gene are LNHNV and YYDKDF (reference sequence). The length of the CDR3 is 13 residues. Losses at the gene ends were 4 bases for V and 11 bases for J; bases not matched to a gene: 6.

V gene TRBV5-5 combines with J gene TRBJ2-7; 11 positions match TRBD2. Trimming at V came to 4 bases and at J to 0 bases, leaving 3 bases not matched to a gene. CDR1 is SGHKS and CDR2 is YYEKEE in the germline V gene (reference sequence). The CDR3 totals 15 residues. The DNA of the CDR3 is TGTGCCAGCAGCCTTACTAGCGGGGGCTCCTACGAGCAGTACTTC. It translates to CASSLTSGGSYEQYF.

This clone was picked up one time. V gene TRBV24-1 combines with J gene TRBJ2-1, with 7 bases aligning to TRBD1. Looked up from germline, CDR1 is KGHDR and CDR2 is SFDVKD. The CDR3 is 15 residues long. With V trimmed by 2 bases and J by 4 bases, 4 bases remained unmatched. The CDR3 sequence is CATSDWDSNYNEQFF. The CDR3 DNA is TGTGCCACCAGTGATTGGGACAGCAATTACAATGAGCAGTTCTTC.

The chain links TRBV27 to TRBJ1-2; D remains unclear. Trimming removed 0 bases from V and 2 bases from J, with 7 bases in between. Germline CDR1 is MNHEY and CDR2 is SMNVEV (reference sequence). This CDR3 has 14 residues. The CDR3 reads CASSLSGRNYGYTF. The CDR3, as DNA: TGTGCCAGCAGTTTATCGGGCAGAAACTATGGCTACACCTTC.

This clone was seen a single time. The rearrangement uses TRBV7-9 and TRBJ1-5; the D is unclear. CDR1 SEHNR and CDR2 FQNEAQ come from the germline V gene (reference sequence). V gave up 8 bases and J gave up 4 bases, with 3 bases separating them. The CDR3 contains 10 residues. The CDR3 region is CASPNQPQHF. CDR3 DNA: TGTGCCAGCCCGAATCAGCCCCAGCATTTT.

The CDR3 is CAEESGTPNTEAFF. CDR3 nucleotides: TGTGCCGAGGAATCCGGGACACCAAACACTGAAGCTTTCTTT. The V and J genes are TRBV30 and TRBJ1-1, with D possibly being TRBD1 (6 bases). The ends were cut back, 8 bases at V and 2 bases at J, with 18 bases in the middle. Germline V lookup: CDR1 GTSNPN, CDR2 SVGIG (reference sequence). The CDR3 runs 14 residues.